The 5 T cell receptor beta chains given below trace back to one sample, sequenced in a study of CD8+CD57+ T cells in acquired aplastic anemia. CD8+CD57+ cell expansion had been shown by flow cytometry in patients chosen for sequencing. Template material for TCR beta VDJ and CDR3 profiling consisted of genomic DNA. TCRdb re-called the reads with MiXCR, one entry per CDR3 protein. The sample includes around 150,000 distinct CDR3 sequences, 71% of them seen just once. The material sequenced was sorted CD4+, CD8+, or CD8+CD57+ T cells (not recorded which) from PBMCs. All receptors derive from a human donor with aplastic anemia.

On this clonotype: A junction end diverges from the germline sequence, so it may reflect a read error. The chain has TRBV7-3 and TRBJ2-1, with 7 bases matching TRBD1. Germline loops: CDR1 SGHTA, CDR2 FQGTGA. The CDR3 sequence is 14 residues long. The CDR3 spells CANSITAGGNEQFF. The CDR3 coding sequence is TGTGCCAACAGCATCACCGCAGGGGGCAATGAGCAGTTCTTC. Complete variable domain (other parts from reference TRBV7-3 and TRBJ2-1): GAGVSQTPSNKVTEKGKYVELRCDPISGHTALYWYRQSLGQGPEFLIYFQGTGAADDSGLPNDRFFAVRPEGSVSTLKIQRTERGDSAVYLCANSITAGGNEQFFGPGTRLTVL.

This clonotype was picked up a small number of times. CDR3 region: CSVDPSRNSGNTIYF. The CDR3 nucleotides read TGCAGCGTGGACCCTTCGAGAAACTCTGGAAACACCATATATTTT. The chain carries TRBV29-1 and TRBJ1-3; D not resolved. Deletions cut 6 bases from V and 0 bases from J, with 15 bases between. Germline CDR1 SQVTM, CDR2 ANQGSEA. The CDR3 spans 15 residues. Full variable domain (remainder filled in from reference TRBV29-1 and TRBJ1-3): SAVISQKPSRDICQRGTSLTIQCQVDSQVTMMFWYRQQPGQSLTLIATANQGSEATYESGFVIDKFPISRPNLTFSTLTVSNMSPEDSSIYLCSVDPSRNSGNTIYFGEGSWLTVV.

The chain has TRBV24-1 and TRBJ2-3; D perhaps matches TRBD2 (6 bases). V was shortened by 3 bases and J by 2 bases, with 14 bases between the two germline ends. The germline CDR1 and CDR2 sequences are KGHDR and SFDVKD. The CDR3 loop spans 16 amino acids. The DNA of the CDR3 is TGTGCCACCAGTGATGCCGCGGGGCCCATCACAGATACGCAGTATTTT. This sequence encodes CATSDAAGPITDTQYF.

Concerning this clonotype itself: Since no conserved phenylalanine or tryptophan closes the CDR3, a read error is the likely cause. The chain employs TRBV20-1 and TRBJ2-5, with 8 nucleotides matching TRBD2. CDR3 length: 15 residues. CDR1 DFQATT and CDR2 SNEGSKA come from the germline V gene (reference sequence). V lost 6 bases to trimming and J lost 1 base; unmatched junction nucleotides: 10. The CDR3 nucleotides are TGCAGTGCCGGCAGCGGGGGATCCTTCCAAGAGACCCAGTACTCC. Protein product: CSAGSGGSFQETQYS.

V is TRBV7-2 and J is TRBJ2-7; TRBD1 matches 9 bases. The length of the CDR3 is 15 residues. Germline V gives CDR1 SGHTA, CDR2 FQGNSA. The V and J ends lost 5 bases and 3 bases, in that order; junction bases with no gene match: 8. The CDR3 DNA reads TGTGCCAGCAGCCCTCGACAGGGGGTGATCTACGAGCAGTACTTC. The encoded protein is CASSPRQGVIYEQYF.